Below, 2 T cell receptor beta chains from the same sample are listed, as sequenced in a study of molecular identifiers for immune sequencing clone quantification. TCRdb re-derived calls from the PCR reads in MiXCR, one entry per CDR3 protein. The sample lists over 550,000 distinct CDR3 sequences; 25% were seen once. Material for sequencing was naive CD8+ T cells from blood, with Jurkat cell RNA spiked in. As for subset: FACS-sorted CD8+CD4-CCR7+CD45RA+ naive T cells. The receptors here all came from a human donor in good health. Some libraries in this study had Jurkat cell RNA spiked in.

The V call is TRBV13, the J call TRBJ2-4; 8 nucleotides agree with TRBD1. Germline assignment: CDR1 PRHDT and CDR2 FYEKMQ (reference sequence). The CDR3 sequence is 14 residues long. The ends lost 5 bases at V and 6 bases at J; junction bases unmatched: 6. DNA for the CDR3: TGTGCCAGCAGCATGGACAGGGAATCAAACATTCAGTACTTC. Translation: CASSMDRESNIQYF.

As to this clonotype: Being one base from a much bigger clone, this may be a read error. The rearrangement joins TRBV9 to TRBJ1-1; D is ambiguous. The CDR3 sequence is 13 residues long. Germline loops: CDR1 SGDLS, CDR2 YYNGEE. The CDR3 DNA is TGTGCCAGCAGCGTAGCGGACGGCACTAAAGCTTTCTTT. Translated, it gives CASSVADGTKAFF.